The present T cell receptor beta chain was sequenced within a study of metastatic and nonmetastatic thyroid tumors. On the study more broadly: Across peripheral blood and tumor or nodule tissue samples taken from malignant and benign thyroid patients, the repertoires were compared with one another.

Points from the study as a whole: In both blood and tumor samples, TCR beta diversity was reported significantly higher for malignant than benign nodules.

Authors' analysis steps: CDR3 was compared across clinicopathological groups, and the resulting differences were used to build a distant-metastasis classifier for papillary thyroid cancer. TCRdb re-analyzed the PCR reads through MiXCR. The V and J calls, along with clone size, are taken from TCRdb and not from the paper's own processing. The data contain roughly 5,300 clones, approximately 40% of them seen just once; the ten biggest clones take up approximately 40%. This clone was seen only once. Its target is unknown. This CDR3 has 16 amino acids. Losses at the gene ends were 4 bases for V and 0 bases for J; bases not matched to a gene: 5. Germline V gene sequence: CDR1 SGHTA, CDR2 FQGTGA. Every patient underwent thyroid surgery untreated.

What was sequenced was adjacent normal tissue. This receptor was identified in a female donor with papillary thyroid cancer or a benign thyroid nodule (not recorded which). Some clones in this sample may be carry-over from other donors' samples. This chain links TRBV7-3 with TRBJ2-2, with 7 bases lining up with TRBD1. The CDR3 DNA is TGTGCCAGCAGCTCGTGGACAGGATCGAACACCGGGGAGCTGTTTTTT. The encoded protein is CASSSWTGSNTGELFF. The variable domain in full, with the rest retrieved from reference TRBV7-3 and TRBJ2-2, is GAGVSQTPSNKVTEKGKYVELRCDPISGHTALYWYRQSLGQGPEFLIYFQGTGAADDSGLPNDRFFAVRPEGSVSTLKIQRTERGDSAVYLCASSSWTGSNTGELFFGEGSRLTVL.